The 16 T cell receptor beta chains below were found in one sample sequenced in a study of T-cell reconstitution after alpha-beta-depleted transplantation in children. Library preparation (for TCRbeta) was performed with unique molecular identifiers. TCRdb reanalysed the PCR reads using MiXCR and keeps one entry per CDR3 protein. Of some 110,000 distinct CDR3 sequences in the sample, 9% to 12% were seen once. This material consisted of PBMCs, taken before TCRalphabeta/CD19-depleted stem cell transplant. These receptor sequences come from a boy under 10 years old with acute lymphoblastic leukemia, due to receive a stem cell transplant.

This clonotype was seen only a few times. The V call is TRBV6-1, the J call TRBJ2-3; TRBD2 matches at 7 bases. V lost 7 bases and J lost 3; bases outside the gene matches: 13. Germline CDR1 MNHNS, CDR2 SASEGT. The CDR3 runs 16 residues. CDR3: CASTTSAGVATDTQYF. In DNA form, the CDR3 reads TGTGCCAGCACTACTAGCGCCGGAGTAGCAACAGATACGCAGTATTTT.

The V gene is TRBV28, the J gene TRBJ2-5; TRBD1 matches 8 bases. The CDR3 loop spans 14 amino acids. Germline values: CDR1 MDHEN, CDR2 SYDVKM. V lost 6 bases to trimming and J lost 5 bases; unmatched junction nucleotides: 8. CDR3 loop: CASRRTGTGETQYF. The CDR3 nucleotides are TGTGCCAGCAGACGGACAGGGACGGGTGAGACCCAGTACTTC.

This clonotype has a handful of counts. The CDR3 protein is CASSLGGQGTGGYKAYEQYF. The CDR3, as DNA: TGTGCCAGCAGTTTAGGGGGTCAGGGGACAGGGGGTTACAAGGCCTACGAGCAGTACTTC. The V call is TRBV12-3 or TRBV12-4, the J call TRBJ2-7; 11 bases fit TRBD1. The V segment lost 1 base and the J segment 2 bases; nucleotides outside the gene matches: 16. This CDR3 spans 20 amino acids.

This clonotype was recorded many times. The CDR3 here is CASRGLAGVGYEQYF. DNA for the CDR3: TGTGCCAGCAGGGGACTAGCGGGAGTCGGCTACGAGCAGTACTTC. The chain uses TRBV12-3 or TRBV12-4 and TRBJ2-7; 14 nucleotides agree with TRBD2. CDR3 length: 15 amino acids. Trimming cost V 6 bases and J 3 bases; bases outside gene matches: 4.

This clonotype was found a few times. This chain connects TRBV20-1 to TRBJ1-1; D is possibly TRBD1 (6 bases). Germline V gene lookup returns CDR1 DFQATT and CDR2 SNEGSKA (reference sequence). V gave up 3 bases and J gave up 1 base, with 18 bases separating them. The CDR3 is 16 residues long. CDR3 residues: CSARTPRGRANTEAFF. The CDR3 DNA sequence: TGCAGTGCTAGGACCCCCAGGGGAAGGGCGAACACTGAAGCTTTCTTT.

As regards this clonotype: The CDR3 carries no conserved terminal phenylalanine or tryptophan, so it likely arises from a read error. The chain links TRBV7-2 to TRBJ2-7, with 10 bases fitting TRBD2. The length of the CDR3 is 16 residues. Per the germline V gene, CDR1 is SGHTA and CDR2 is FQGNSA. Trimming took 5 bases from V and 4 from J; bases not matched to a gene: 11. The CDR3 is CASSLPPSGSLYEQYC. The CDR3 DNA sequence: TGTGCCAGCAGCCTCCCCCCTAGCGGGAGTCTTTACGAGCAGTACTGC.

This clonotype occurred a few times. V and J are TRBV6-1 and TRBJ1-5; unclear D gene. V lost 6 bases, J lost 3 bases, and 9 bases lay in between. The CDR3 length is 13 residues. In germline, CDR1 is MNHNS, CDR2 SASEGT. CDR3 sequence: CASSRAPNQPQHF. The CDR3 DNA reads TGTGCCAGCAGCCGAGCCCCCAATCAGCCCCAGCATTTT.

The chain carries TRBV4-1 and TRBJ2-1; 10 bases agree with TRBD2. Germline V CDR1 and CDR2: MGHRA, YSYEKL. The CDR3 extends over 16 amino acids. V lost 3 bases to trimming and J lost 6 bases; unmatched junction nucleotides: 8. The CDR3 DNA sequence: TGCGCCAGCAGCCAGATCCTAGCGGGAGAGGGCAATGAGCAGTTCTTC. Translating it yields CASSQILAGEGNEQFF.

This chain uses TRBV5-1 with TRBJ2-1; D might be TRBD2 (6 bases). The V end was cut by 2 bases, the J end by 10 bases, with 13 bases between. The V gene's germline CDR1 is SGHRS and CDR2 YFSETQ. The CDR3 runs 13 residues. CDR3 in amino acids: CASSLDSGWEQFF. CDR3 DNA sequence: TGCGCCAGCAGCTTAGATAGCGGATGGGAGCAGTTCTTC. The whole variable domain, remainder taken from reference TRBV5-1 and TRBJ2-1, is KAGVTQTPRYLIKTRGQQVTLSCSPISGHRSVSWYQQTPGQGLQFLFEYFSETQRNKGNFPGRFSGRQFSNSRSEMNVSTLELGDSALYLCASSLDSGWEQFFGPGTRLTVL.

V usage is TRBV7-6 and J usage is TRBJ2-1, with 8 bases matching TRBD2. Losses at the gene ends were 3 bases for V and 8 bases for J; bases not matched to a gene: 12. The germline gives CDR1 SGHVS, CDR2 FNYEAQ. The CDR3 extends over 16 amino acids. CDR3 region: CASSFTGTRSLDEQFF. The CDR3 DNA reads TGTGCCAGCAGCTTCACCGGGACTAGAAGTTTAGATGAGCAGTTCTTC.

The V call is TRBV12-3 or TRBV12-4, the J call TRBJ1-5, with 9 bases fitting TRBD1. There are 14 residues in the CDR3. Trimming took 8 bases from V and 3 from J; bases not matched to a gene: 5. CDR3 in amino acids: CASGRTGDNQPQHF. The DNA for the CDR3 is TGTGCCAGCGGGAGGACAGGGGACAATCAGCCCCAGCATTTT.

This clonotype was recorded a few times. DNA for the CDR3: TGTGCCACCAGTGATCCCGGACAGGGGCCATTCCAAGAGACCCAGTACTTC. Protein sequence: CATSDPGQGPFQETQYF. The J gene is TRBJ2-5, the V gene TRBV24-1; 9 bases agree with TRBD1. The CDR3 runs 17 residues. Germline-derived CDR1 and CDR2 are KGHDR and SFDVKD. V lost 3 bases and J lost 1; bases outside the gene matches: 8.

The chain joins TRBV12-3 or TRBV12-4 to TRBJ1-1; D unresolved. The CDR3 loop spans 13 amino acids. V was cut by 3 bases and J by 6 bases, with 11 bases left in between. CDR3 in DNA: TGTGCCAGCAGTTTGCGGGATTCGGCTGAAGCTTTCTTT. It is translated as CASSLRDSAEAFF.

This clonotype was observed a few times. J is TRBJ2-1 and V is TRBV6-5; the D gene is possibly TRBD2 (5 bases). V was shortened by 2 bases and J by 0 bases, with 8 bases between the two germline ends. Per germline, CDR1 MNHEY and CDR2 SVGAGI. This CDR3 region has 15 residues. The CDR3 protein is CASSYTSGSYNEQFF. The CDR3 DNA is TGTGCCAGCAGTTACACGAGCGGCTCCTACAATGAGCAGTTCTTC.

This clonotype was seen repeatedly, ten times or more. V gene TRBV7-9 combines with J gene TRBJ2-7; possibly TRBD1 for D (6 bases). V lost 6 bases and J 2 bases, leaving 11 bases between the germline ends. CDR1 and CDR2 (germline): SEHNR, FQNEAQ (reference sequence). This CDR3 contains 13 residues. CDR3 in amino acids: CASSLQGTYEQYF. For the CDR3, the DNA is TGTGCCAGCAGTCTACAGGGTACCTACGAGCAGTACTTC.

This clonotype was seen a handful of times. CDR3 nucleotide sequence: TGCGCCAGCGGCCCCGGGACAGAATTAGAGACCCAGTACTTC. Protein sequence: CASGPGTELETQYF. V usage is TRBV5-1 and J usage is TRBJ2-5; 7 nucleotides line up with TRBD1. The germline V gene encodes CDR1 SGHRS and CDR2 YFSETQ. CDR3 length: 14 residues. The V segment lost 7 bases and the J segment 4 bases; nucleotides outside the gene matches: 10.